Included here is one TCR beta chain sequence, with context. Its antigen specificity is not known. One base away there is no much larger clone; base qualities are not given. This entry is derived from a study of post-analysis software for immune sequencing data (dated by TCRdb to the mid-2010s). Describing the broader study: Disease courses on record covered relapsing-remitting, secondary progressive and progressive-relapsing multiple sclerosis, though some patients had no subtype annotation. The patient repertoires were set against 10 to 11 previously published healthy control repertoires from donors whose ages ranged from 6 to 25 years. A subset of samples was prepared in parallel using single-end sample barcoding, then pooled and co-amplified after Illumina adapter ligation. Points the paper makes about the study in general: Direct clustering with F measure revealed strong co-clustering of samples prepared in the same batch, which led to a batch-effect correction. Significantly higher frequencies in patients than in controls were found for five or six TRBV segments, including TRBV5-6, TRBV5-1 and TRBV20-1. The multiple sclerosis patient group was slightly younger than the control group. Normalized Chao1 diversity was significantly lower in multiple sclerosis patients than controls, suggesting substantial peripheral T-cell clonal expansion.

The CDR3 runs 15 residues from the cysteine to the phenylalanine. Left in the record is the CDR3 DNA by itself, 45 bases read in frame from the first base. Relative to germline, V is missing 0 bases and J is missing 3 bases, with 5 bases of the junction outside any gene match. Reading the germline V gene gives CDR1 SGHRS and CDR2 YFSETQ. To demonstrate the VDJtools post-analysis software, TCR beta repertoires were profiled from the peripheral blood of about a dozen young patients with multiple sclerosis. The multiple sclerosis patients were children and adolescents between about 6 and 15 years of age. The library was built by means of PCR. Data came from an Illumina HiSeq 2500. To reduce PCR and sequencing biases, unique molecular identifiers were incorporated into the TCR beta cDNA libraries. Per 1 to 10 million input T cells, some 500,000 cDNA molecules were obtained, such that each molecule approximated one T cell. The same protocol used for the earlier healthy control dataset was applied to prepare and sequence the patient libraries. Samples belonging to the same batch were prepared together, multiplexed and sequenced on a shared HiSeq lane. The study's own analysis went as follows. MIGEC handled the raw barcoded reads, throwing out single-read molecular identifier groups before consensus assembly and CDR3 extraction. VDJtools was used for post-analysis of the clonotype tables, and diversity was normalized by down-sampling every dataset to the size of the smallest sample. To correct batch-related cross-sample contamination, repertoire overlap clustering matched CDR3 amino acid sequences but not nucleotide sequences. TCRdb trimmed the raw reads at Q25, called clones with MiXCR and kept productive beta chains. Under each unique CDR3 protein, matching rows form one entry showing the most common genes and DNA. Clone size and V and J calls follow TCRdb, not the original study. The sample data list 350,000 to 500,000 distinct CDR3 sequences, and about 40% of these were observed just once. Together, the top ten hold approximately 7.1% of the sample.

Sequencing used blood. Recombination connected TRBV5-1 to TRBJ2-5, and 7 junctional nucleotides match TRBD2. This TCR was sampled from a girl aged 2-10 years with multiple sclerosis. The CDR3 corresponds to CASSLVASGEETQYF. DNA sequence: TGCGCCAGCAGCTTGGTTGCTAGCGGAGAAGAGACCCAGTACTTC.